This T cell receptor beta chain is from a study of blood T cell repertoires in COVID-19. For the study at large: The origin of the acute and convalescent COVID-19 samples was the United States, Italy and Spain. In each case, the material was cDNA or gDNA derived from T cells, B-cell-depleted T cells, or PBMCs.

Per the original data handling: The assay estimated nucleated cells by amplifying reference gene primers. Assay: immunoSEQ multiplex PCR; the TCRdb copy retains only in-frame clones and omits some. V and J calls plus clone size are reproduced from that table; the DNA served to infer D and trimming. The table shows some 250,000 clones, with 81% occurring only once. This clone was seen just once. The sequencing input was peripheral blood. The clonotype comes from a woman aged 55 to 70 with active or convalescent COVID-19.

CDR3 nucleotides: TGTGCCAGCAGCTTCCAGGTAGCGGGGGGCCCCACAGATACGCAGTATTTT. This translates into CASSFQVAGGPTDTQYF. V and J are TRBV9 and TRBJ2-3; 10 bases map to TRBD2. The CDR3 spans 17 residues. Germline CDR1 reads SGDLS; CDR2 reads YYNGEE. After removal of 4 bases from V and 2 bases from J, the junction contained 10 bases not matched to a gene.